This TCR beta chain stems from a study of spatial heterogeneity in lung cancer. Study-level background: Within raw reads, each unique TCR and UMI combination appeared on average more than ten times.

The CDR3 is 15 residues long. Germline V CDR1 and CDR2: LGHNA, YSLEER. The germline V and J ends were trimmed by 0 bases and 0 bases, with 8 bases remaining between them. As for time point: sample taken at primary tumor resection. The study sequenced unsorted whole RNA from tumor, nontumor lung or frozen PBMC. Untreated early-stage non-small cell lung cancer patients, around 70 in total, were the donors. TCRdb re-analysed the 5' RACE reads in MiXCR, keeping a single row per CDR3 protein. The repertoire holds approximately 13,000 distinct CDR3 sequences, with less than 15% as singletons. This clonotype was counted between two and nine times.

The receptor comes from a male donor with early-stage non-small cell lung cancer. The V call is TRBV4-3, the J call TRBJ1-1; no firm D call. The source was PBMCs, collected at surgery. CDR3 in amino acids: CASSQDQLLNTEAFF. CDR3 bases: TGCGCCAGCAGCCAAGACCAACTGTTGAACACTGAAGCTTTCTTT.